The 22 T cell receptor beta chains in this list originate from one sample, sequenced in a study of beta chain features in type 1 diabetes. Their specific antigens are unknown. Findings and caveats of the study: The study found moderately but significantly shorter TCRB CDR3s in all four CD4+ subsets of Type 1 diabetes patients.

The whole isolated RNA underwent reverse transcription, so sequencing captured expressed TCRB transcripts. Generated by immunoSEQ multiplex PCR, the TCRdb table keeps only in-frame clones and is missing some. The data show around 650,000 clones, around 12% seen once. The sequenced sample was naive CD4+ T cells from blood. These receptors were obtained from a man aged 30 to 45 with type 1 diabetes.

For this clone: The same CDR3 can be traced to other DNA sequences in this sample. This sequence joins TRBV7-9 and TRBJ1-5; D remains ambiguous. Germline V lookup: CDR1 SEHNR, CDR2 FQNEAQ (reference sequence). This CDR3 contains 14 residues. Trimming removed 1 base from V and 3 bases from J, with 7 bases in between. The DNA for the CDR3 is TGTGCCAGCAGCTTAGTCTCTTCCAATCAGCCCCAGCATTTT. This translates into CASSLVSSNQPQHF.

This clone turned up a few times. The chain uses TRBV7-2 and TRBJ1-2; D is perhaps TRBD1 (5 bases). The CDR3 has 17 residues. With 3 bases removed from V and 3 bases from J, the gap between germline ends came to 20 bases. Germline CDR1 and CDR2: SGHTA and FQGNSA. CDR3 nucleotide sequence: TGTGCCAGCAGCTTTAAATCGGGGTCAAGGGGAGACTATGGCTACACCTTC. Protein: CASSFKSGSRGDYGYTF.

A few counts support this clone. The rearrangement uses TRBV29-1 and TRBJ1-2, with D unresolved. Per the germline V gene, CDR1 is SQVTM and CDR2 is ANQGSEA. The CDR3 consists of 13 residues. V was clipped by 5 bases and J by 4 bases, with 14 bases between them. The CDR3 here is CSVYVPRSYGYTF. The CDR3, as DNA: TGCAGCGTTTATGTGCCCCGCAGCTATGGCTACACCTTC.

This clone turned up a few times. V usage is TRBV29-1 and J usage is TRBJ1-2; 9 positions match TRBD1. V dropped 4 bases and J dropped 8; count of bases not matched to a gene: 11. Germline CDR1 and CDR2: SQVTM and ANQGSEA. This CDR3 spans 14 amino acids. Here the CDR3 reads CSVVTRRQGGGYTF. CDR3 nucleotides: TGCAGCGTTGTAACGCGTCGACAGGGGGGAGGCTACACCTTC.

The gene calls are TRBV27 and TRBJ1-2; D not certain. The CDR3 length is 12 residues. The germline CDR1 and CDR2 sequences are MNHEY and SMNVEV (reference sequence). Trimming removed 4 bases at V and 9 bases at J, with 12 bases between. The CDR3 sequence is CASSSSGSRYTF. For the CDR3, the DNA is TGTGCCAGCAGTTCTAGTGGATCACGCTACACCTTC.

The chain recombines TRBV7-2 with TRBJ1-2; D remains ambiguous. The CDR3 spans 14 residues. Trimming took 5 bases from V and 4 from J, leaving 14 bases between them. Germline-derived CDR1 and CDR2 are SGHTA and FQGNSA. CDR3 amino acids: CASSQTPHIYGYTF. For the CDR3, the DNA is TGTGCCAGCAGCCAAACGCCACACATCTATGGCTACACCTTC.

This clone showed up just a few times. The CDR3 loop is CASSLEGQGAETQYF. The CDR3 DNA reads TGTGCCAGCAGCTTGGAGGGACAGGGGGCCGAGACCCAGTACTTC. The chain employs TRBV5-4 and TRBJ2-5; 12 bases align to TRBD1. V lost 0 bases to trimming and J lost 5 bases; unmatched junction nucleotides: 2. Germline CDR1 is SGHNT and CDR2 is YYREEE (reference sequence). The CDR3 runs 15 residues.

Turning to this clone: Possible read error: a much larger clone is one base away. Other DNA sequences in this sample translate to the same CDR3. The gene calls are TRBV7-6 and TRBJ2-3; D remains unclear. V dropped 5 bases and J dropped 2 bases, with 5 bases sitting between them. The CDR3 loop spans 12 amino acids. Germline CDR1 and CDR2: SGHVS and FNYEAQ. CDR3 loop: CASSPNTDTQYF. The CDR3 region has the DNA TGTGCCAGCAGCCCTAACACAGATACGCAGTATTTT.

This chain joins TRBV7-2 and TRBJ1-5; 9 bases are shared with TRBD1. V lost 5 bases, J lost 4 bases, and 3 bases stayed unmatched. The CDR3 is 14 residues long. The germline V gene has CDR1 SGHTA and CDR2 FQGNSA. The DNA of the CDR3 is TGTGCCAGCAGCGGGGACAGGGTGAATCAGCCCCAGCATTTT. Its translation is CASSGDRVNQPQHF. The complete variable domain, with remaining parts taken from reference TRBV7-2 and TRBJ1-5, reads GAGVSQSPSNKVTEKGKDVELRCDPISGHTALYWYRQSLGQGLEFLIYFQGNSAPDKSGLPSDRFSAERTGGSVSTLTIQRTQQEDSAVYLCASSGDRVNQPQHFGDGTRLSIL.

The chain combines TRBV28 with TRBJ2-7, with a possible D match to TRBD2 (7 bases). Germline V gene sequence: CDR1 MDHEN, CDR2 SYDVKM. CDR3 length: 14 amino acids. Trimming left V 3 bases short and J 5 bases short, with 14 bases between. Written as DNA, the CDR3 is TGTGCCAGCAGTTTTGCGGGGGCGCGCAACGAGCAGTACTTC. Translation: CASSFAGARNEQYF.

A note on this clone: Distinct nucleotide sequences in the sample also encode this CDR3. The chain uses TRBV7-2 and TRBJ1-5; TRBD1 matches 7 bases. The germline gives CDR1 SGHTA, CDR2 FQGNSA. CDR3 length: 15 amino acids. Losses at the gene ends were 3 bases for V and 0 bases for J; bases not matched to a gene: 2. As DNA, the CDR3 is TGTGCCAGCAGCTTGACAGGGAATAGCAATCAGCCCCAGCATTTT. Protein sequence: CASSLTGNSNQPQHF. Using reference TRBV7-2 and TRBJ1-5 for the parts outside the CDR3, the full variable domain is GAGVSQSPSNKVTEKGKDVELRCDPISGHTALYWYRQSLGQGLEFLIYFQGNSAPDKSGLPSDRFSAERTGGSVSTLTIQRTQQEDSAVYLCASSLTGNSNQPQHFGDGTRLSIL.

This clone has a handful of counts. The chain carries TRBV7-6 and TRBJ1-1; 7 bases line up with TRBD1. The CDR3 loop spans 13 amino acids. Trimming took 0 bases from V and 11 from J; bases not matched to a gene: 6. Germline assignment: CDR1 SGHVS and CDR2 FNYEAQ. The CDR3 protein is CASSLATGYEAFF. In DNA, the CDR3 is TGTGCCAGCAGCTTAGCGACAGGGTATGAGGCTTTCTTT.

This clone was seen more than once but under ten times. The chain joins TRBV28 to TRBJ1-6; D is ambiguous. Trimming took 5 bases from V and 9 from J, leaving 17 bases between them. The CDR3 totals 15 residues. Germline CDR1 and CDR2: MDHEN and SYDVKM. CDR3 residues: CASSTSGLTISPLHF. For the CDR3, the DNA is TGTGCCAGCAGTACGTCCGGACTGACGATTTCACCCCTCCACTTT.

This clone was detected only a few times. Other DNA sequences of this sample code for an identical CDR3. The rearrangement links TRBV7-9 to TRBJ2-3, with 7 bases that match TRBD1. The CDR3 totals 15 residues. Trimming cost V 5 bases and J 0 bases; bases outside gene matches: 5. In germline, CDR1 is SEHNR, CDR2 FQNEAQ (reference sequence). For the CDR3, the DNA is TGTGCCAGCAGCAGAGGGGGCCCTAGCACAGATACGCAGTATTTT. Translation: CASSRGGPSTDTQYF.

This clone was counted only a few times. This chain connects TRBV7-2 to TRBJ1-5; weak D call: TRBD1 (6 bases). The CDR3 is 15 amino acids. Germline assignment: CDR1 SGHTA and CDR2 FQGNSA. The V gene lost 5 bases and the J gene lost 7 bases, with 18 bases spanning the gap. CDR3 in amino acids: CASSPSGGADQPQHF. CDR3 in DNA: TGTGCCAGCAGCCCATCCGGGGGCGCAGACCAGCCCCAGCATTTT.

This chain links TRBV7-9 with TRBJ2-1; TRBD1 might be the D (6 bases). Germline V lookup: CDR1 SEHNR, CDR2 FQNEAQ (reference sequence). This CDR3 has 18 residues. The V end lost 0 bases, the J end lost 4 bases, and 19 bases lay between the germline ends. The CDR3 is CASSLAGRQGSWYNEQFF. The CDR3, as DNA: TGTGCCAGCAGCTTAGCGGGCCGGCAGGGGAGTTGGTACAATGAGCAGTTCTTC.

This clone was seen only a few times. The chain carries TRBV19 and TRBJ2-3; D is uncertain. V was cut by 1 base and J by 4 bases, with 9 bases left in between. CDR1 LNHDA and CDR2 SQIVND come from the germline V gene (reference sequence). The CDR3 totals 14 residues. CDR3 DNA: TGTGCCAGTAGTATAGGGGCTAACCCAGATACGCAGTATTTT. Protein sequence: CASSIGANPDTQYF. Together with reference TRBV19 and TRBJ2-3, the CDR3 gives the full variable domain: DGGITQSPKYLFRKEGQNVTLSCEQNLNHDAMYWYRQDPGQGLRLIYYSQIVNDFQKGDIAEGYSVSREKKESFPLTVTSAQKNPTAFYLCASSIGANPDTQYFGPGTRLTVL.

This sequence joins TRBV7-9 and TRBJ2-7, with 8 bases that match TRBD1. Per germline, CDR1 SEHNR and CDR2 FQNEAQ (reference sequence). V trimming: 1 base; J trimming: 2 bases; junction bases outside the gene matches: 4. The CDR3 consists of 15 residues. CDR3 protein: CASSLGTGLTYEQYF. DNA of the CDR3: TGTGCCAGCAGCTTAGGGACAGGGCTGACCTACGAGCAGTACTTC.

This clone occurred a few times. V and J are TRBV28 and TRBJ2-1; D is unresolved. V lost 6 bases to trimming and J lost 4 bases, with 13 bases between them. The germline CDR1 and CDR2 sequences are MDHEN and SYDVKM. This CDR3 has 14 residues. The CDR3 loop is CASSQISDYNEQFF. CDR3 nucleotide sequence: TGTGCCAGCAGCCAAATATCGGATTACAATGAGCAGTTCTTC. Supplemented by reference TRBV28 and TRBJ2-1, the full variable domain reads DVKVTQSSRYLVKRTGEKVFLECVQDMDHENMFWYRQDPGLGLRLIYFSYDVKMKEKGDIPEGYSVSREKKERFSLILESASTNQTSMYLCASSQISDYNEQFFGPGTRLTVL.

This clone was detected only a few times. The gene calls are TRBV4-3 and TRBJ2-1; 9 bases are a match to TRBD2. The CDR3 is 15 residues long. Unmatched junction bases numbered 4, after V lost 4 bases and J lost 3 bases. Looked up from germline, CDR1 is LGHNA and CDR2 is YSLEER. CDR3 in amino acids: CASSPGRGGYNEQFF. The CDR3 DNA reads TGCGCCAGCAGCCCCGGGCGGGGGGGCTACAATGAGCAGTTCTTC.

CDR3 bases: TGTGCCAGCAGTGCCCGGACACGAAACATTCAGTACTTC. Its protein is CASSARTRNIQYF. The chain has TRBV6-1 and TRBJ2-4, with D perhaps TRBD1 (5 bases). CDR3 length: 13 residues. The germline CDR1 and CDR2 sequences are MNHNS and SASEGT. Trimming took off 4 bases at V and 6 bases at J, with 10 bases between the two ends.

The rearrangement joins TRBV7-2 to TRBJ1-1, with no clear D. Germline CDR1 reads SGHTA; CDR2 reads FQGNSA. V gave up 2 bases and J gave up 0 bases, with 16 bases separating them. CDR3 size: 17 residues. CDR3 DNA sequence: TGTGCCAGCAGCTTAAGCGGGTCAGCCGCCATGAACACTGAAGCTTTCTTT. Translated, it gives CASSLSGSAAMNTEAFF. Combining the CDR3 with reference TRBV7-2 and TRBJ1-1 gives the whole variable domain GAGVSQSPSNKVTEKGKDVELRCDPISGHTALYWYRQSLGQGLEFLIYFQGNSAPDKSGLPSDRFSAERTGGSVSTLTIQRTQQEDSAVYLCASSLSGSAAMNTEAFFGQGTRLTVV.